This TCR beta chain originates from a study of patients and donors after allogeneic stem cell transplantation (dated by TCRdb to about 2020). The library relied on RT-PCR. These reads were obtained on a NextSeq 550. TCRdb took the public reads, trimmed them with fastp at Q25, ran MiXCR for clone calling and kept in-frame beta chains. Rows matching on CDR3 protein sequence are summarized as one entry with the most common DNA and genes. Present in this sample are tens of thousands of distinct CDR3 sequences, roughly 5.1% of which were seen just once. Of the sample, around 2.6% is held by the ten largest clones. This clonotype was counted at least ten times. The target of this receptor is not known. No clone much larger than this one lies a single base away; base qualities are absent. The material sequenced was blood, either unsorted or a sorted T cell fraction (not recorded which). The receptor was isolated from a human donor who was either an allogeneic HSCT recipient or a stem cell or donor lymphocyte infusion donor (not recorded which). It is not recorded whose cells these are; they may come from a transplant donor.

The CDR3 in this case is CASSQDPGQGEQYF. The bases read TGTGCCAGCAGCCAAGATCCGGGACAGGGCGAGCAGTACTTC. The V and J genes are TRBV4-2 and TRBJ2-7; TRBD1 lines up with 9 middle nucleotides. From the cysteine through the phenylalanine, the CDR3 covers 14 amino acids. The CDR3 DNA has 42 bases and is translated from base 1. CDR1 LGHNA and CDR2 YNFKEQ are derived from the germline V gene. V is cut back by 0 bases and J by 6 bases, with 3 bases in the junction unmatched.